One T cell receptor beta chain is described in this entry. This clonotype was seen repeatedly, ten times or more. What this receptor recognizes is not known. The input lacks base qualities; no much larger clone sits a single base away. CDR1 is given as MNHEY and CDR2 as SVGAGI, both from the germline V gene. V and J are truncated by 8 bases and 4 bases respectively, leaving an intervening sequence of 21 bases. The CDR3 measures 17 amino acids from cysteine to phenylalanine. Left in the record is the CDR3 DNA by itself, 51 bases read in frame from the first base. The data belong to a study of HIV-infected patients and healthy controls (dated by TCRdb to between 2013 and 2015). Looking at the study overall: After three months of therapy, CD4 counts in most of the 16 patients increased to a modest but significant degree while remaining below normal ranges. The CD4:CD8 ratio rose slightly, whereas CD8 counts showed no consistent shift during early therapy. Whether deep TCR repertoire sequencing of small blood samples from HIV patients could capture immune perturbation and reconstitution was tested in the study. After a further year of therapy, viral load was undetectable in all patients, having already become undetectable in about 75% of the 16 patients by the second bleed. Patients exhibited no overall T-cell lymphocytopenia, and total CDR3 counts per chain were not significantly different from those of controls. Results the study describes overall, beyond this receptor: The use of whole blood limited sequencing depth and precluded separation of the dynamics of distinct T-cell subpopulations. HIV-infected repertoires showed significantly elevated mean Gini indices relative to controls, which possibly reflects oligoclonality. Alpha-chain CDR3s from MAIT cells occurred at high frequency in healthy controls but were severely depleted in HIV+ repertoires. By Jaccard index and by the count of highly shared sequences, healthy controls shared more CDR3s between individuals than HIV+ patients did. During therapy, a significant decrease in frequency was seen for HIV-associated CDR3s, whereas no significant change was found for CMV-associated CDR3s, although most of them became more frequent. Roughly threefold more distinct CDR3s and higher Shannon diversity were observed in healthy control repertoires than in untreated HIV+ repertoires. Eight alpha and eight beta V genes showed significantly different mean usage between HIV-infected patients and controls. Comparisons were complicated by unequal numbers of distinct sequences between patients and controls, and rare events from HIV-infected data were overweighted by size-matching. The therapy captured by the treated samples lasted only approximately 3 months, arguably too short a period to observe immune reconstitution given low adult thymic output. Donor HLA types were not determined in the study. A major limit on how widely the findings apply, in the view of the authors, was that only sixteen HIV-infected individuals were processed. The apparent post-therapy recovery of the Gini index in HIV-infected patients was not reproduced in size-matched repertoire data. The pairing of alpha and beta chains was not determined in the samples. Slight age and sex profile differences between the study cohorts did not explain the observed diversity differences.

Follow-up blood from HIV-infected patients was collected roughly three months, about 14 weeks, after antiretroviral therapy began. Whole blood was used without cell fractionation, so the repertoire reflected all unsorted peripheral T cells. For RNA extraction, 2.5 to 3 ml of peripheral blood was drawn into Tempus tubes. Enrollment excluded patients who had febrile or AIDS-related illness, tumors, hepatitis B or C coinfection, immunomodulatory therapy, recent vaccination or treatment interruptions. Residual genomic DNA was removed with the TURBO-DNase kit and globin mRNA was depleted with GLOBINclear. SuperScript III was used to reverse transcribe 500 ng RNA with primers targeting the alpha and beta constant regions. Separate alpha and beta chain libraries were generated by chain-specific third strand synthesis with multiplexing indices. The protocol used a single primer pair to amplify all rearrangements within a chain, which avoided primer bias, and attached molecular barcodes to each cDNA molecule. Purified cDNA was joined by T4 RNA Ligase 1 to a 5' RACE adapter carrying a random hexamer and the SP2 sequencing primer site. Second strand synthesis was performed with Phusion polymerase and primed from the SP2 site, and slow temperature ramps were applied to favor optimal annealing. Two random hexamer sequences, both added before amplification and joined together, made up the 12-nucleotide barcode of each molecule. A brief initial PCR introduced P5 and P7 adapter elements together with a second index, and a roughly 23-cycle amplification PCR using P5s and P7 primers was subsequently performed. In total the libraries went through roughly 29 PCR cycles, after which the libraries were quantified on a Qubit, sized on a Bioanalyzer, and diluted to 4 nM. Normalized libraries were sequenced on an Illumina MiSeq with 2 x 250 paired-end kits. Reverse transcription reactions were cleaned up on MinElute columns and eluted into approximately 10 ul Tris-Cl. The adapter ligations were run for roughly 21 hours at 16 degrees C, and AMPure XP beads at a 1:1 ratio were afterwards used to clean them. The study's own analysis went as follows. A modified Decombinator processed the demultiplexed FASTQ files and output V, J, insert and barcode information. Sequences that shared a barcode but differed from the dominant sequence were discarded as errors, and original cDNA molecules were estimated by counting barcodes clustered at Levenshtein distance 3. For downstream analyses, the R packages ineq, vegan, igraph and RCytoscape were used, along with IMGT nomenclature and CDR3 definitions. The authors computed V gene usage over distinct sequences and counted each TCR a single time to avoid skew from clonal expansion. Whenever two unique CDR3 amino acid sequences within a donor differed by a single Levenshtein edit, similarity networks linked them. Published HIV-specific CDR3s (92 alpha, about 730 beta) and CMV-specific CDR3s (around 13 alpha, over 200 beta) were compiled and searched for in the repertoires. Random subsampling to size-matched repertoires demonstrated that the decreased diversity in patients did not result from their lower sequence numbers. TCRdb's own reprocessing of the public reads used fastp at Q25 and MiXCR and kept productive beta chains. Entries that share a CDR3 protein sequence are merged under the most common genes and DNA. None of the V and J calls come from the authors' own analysis; TCRdb made them. This sample has some 20,000 distinct CDR3 sequences in its table, and 8% to 10% of those were observed once. Around 20% of the sample rests with the top ten.

The sequences come from blood, collected during antiretroviral therapy. This sequence uses TRBV6-5 and TRBJ1-6; there is no confident call for the D gene. This receptor was obtained from an adult with HIV infection. The DNA sequence follows: TGTGCCAGCCTGAAGGGATGGTCTCAACTTTATAATTCACCCCTCCACTTT. It translates as CASLKGWSQLYNSPLHF.